The T cell receptor beta chain described here comes from a study of T cells after yellow fever vaccination. The V segment lost 0 bases and the J segment 7 bases; nucleotides outside the gene matches: 6. The CDR3 has 16 residues. Universal primer sites and UMIs were introduced during 5'RACE template-switching synthesis of TCR cDNA. TCRdb ran MiXCR on the 5' RACE reads and lists one entry per CDR3 protein. The repertoire has some 390,000 distinct CDR3 sequences, 6.2% of them found once; the top ten carry 15%. This clonotype was seen more than once but under ten times. This sequence originates from a man between 25 and 39 years old who received the YFV17D yellow fever vaccine. Sequencing was performed on PBMCs, taken 5 days after the yellow fever booster vaccination. The V call is TRBV12-3 or TRBV12-4, the J call TRBJ1-5, with 10 bases matching TRBD1. CDR3 nucleotide sequence: TGTGCCAGCAGTTTAGCTTTCGGGACAGGGGAACAGCCCCAGCATTTT. This translates into CASSLAFGTGEQPQHF.